Listed below are T cell receptor beta chains from one sample, sequenced in a study of T cell responses to AZD1222 COVID-19 vaccine. The protocol was immunoSEQ multiplex PCR, while the TCRdb copy is restricted to in-frame clones and leaves out a portion. The data show about 200,000 clones, under 95% seen once. Sequencing was performed on peripheral blood, taken 28 days after the second AZD1222 dose. Receptors originate from an adult who received the AZD1222 COVID-19 vaccine. Both conserved end residues are part of each CDR3.

TRBJ1-5,TRBV28,CASRGQGPNQPQHF
TRBJ1-1,TRBV7-2,CASTQGGNTEAFF
TRBJ2-5,TRBV5-1,CASSLGYETQYF
TRBJ2-7,TRBV12-3/TRBV12-4,CASSPRPYEQYF
TRBJ2-5,TRBV3-1/TRBV3-2,CASSQAPRGGKETQYF
TRBJ2-2,TRBV5-4,CASSLSPGGRSGELFF
TRBJ1-1,TRBV10-3,CAIRTGQGATEAFF
TRBJ1-2,TRBV27,CASSFVLTSGTGSDGYTF
TRBJ1-1,TRBV6-4,CASSEGRATEAFF
TRBJ2-3,TRBV9,CASSSGLASVTDTQYF
TRBJ1-4,TRBV19,CASRKAQGRGEKLFF
TRBJ1-2,TRBV24-1,CATSGGYGYTF
TRBJ1-2,TRBV4-1,CASSQGQGRSDYGYTF
TRBJ1-2,TRBV6-1,CASSETGPRNYGYTF
TRBJ1-5,TRBV12-3/TRBV12-4,CASSGYSNQPQHF
TRBJ2-7,TRBV2,CASSLGPLLGEQYF
TRBJ1-6,TRBV11-2,CASSLDPGRDNSPLHF
TRBJ2-7,TRBV29-1,CSVEQGRVNEQYF
TRBJ1-4,TRBV28,CASSLYGSTNEKLFF
TRBJ1-6,TRBV5-6,CASIEQGRNNSPLHF
TRBJ1-1,TRBV5-1,CASSYTTDSNTEAFF
TRBJ2-5,TRBV2,CASRAGQGWGTQYF
TRBJ2-2,TRBV5-6,CASSLGPGELFF
TRBJ1-1,TRBV12-3/TRBV12-4,CASSLFRDTEAFF
TRBJ1-4,TRBV5-4,CASSFKGPNEKLFF
TRBJ2-7,TRBV19,CASSPDTGPSYEQYF